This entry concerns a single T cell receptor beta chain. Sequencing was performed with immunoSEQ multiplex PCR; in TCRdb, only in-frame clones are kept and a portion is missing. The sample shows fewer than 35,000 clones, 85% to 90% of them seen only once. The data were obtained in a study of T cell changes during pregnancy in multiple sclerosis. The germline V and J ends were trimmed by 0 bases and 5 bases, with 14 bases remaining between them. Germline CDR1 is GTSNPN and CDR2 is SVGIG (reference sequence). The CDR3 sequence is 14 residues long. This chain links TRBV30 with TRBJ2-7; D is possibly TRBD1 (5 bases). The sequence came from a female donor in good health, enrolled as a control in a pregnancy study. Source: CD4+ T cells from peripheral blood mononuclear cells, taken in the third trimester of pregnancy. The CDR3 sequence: CAWSVSQGLDEQYF. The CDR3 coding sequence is TGTGCCTGGAGTGTGAGTCAGGGTCTAGACGAGCAGTACTTC.